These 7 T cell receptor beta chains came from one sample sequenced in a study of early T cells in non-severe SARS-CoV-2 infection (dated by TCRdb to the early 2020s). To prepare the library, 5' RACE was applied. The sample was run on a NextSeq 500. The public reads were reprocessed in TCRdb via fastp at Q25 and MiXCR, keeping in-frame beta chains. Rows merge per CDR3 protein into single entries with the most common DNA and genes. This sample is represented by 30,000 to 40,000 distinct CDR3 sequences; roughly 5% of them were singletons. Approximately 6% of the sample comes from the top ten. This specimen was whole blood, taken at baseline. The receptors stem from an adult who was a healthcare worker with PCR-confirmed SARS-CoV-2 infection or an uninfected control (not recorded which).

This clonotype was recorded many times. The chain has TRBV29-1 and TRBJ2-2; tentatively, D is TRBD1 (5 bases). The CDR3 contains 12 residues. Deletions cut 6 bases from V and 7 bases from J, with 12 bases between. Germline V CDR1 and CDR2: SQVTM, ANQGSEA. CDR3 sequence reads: CSVGSGFGELFF. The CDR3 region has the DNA TGCAGCGTGGGCTCAGGGTTCGGGGAGCTGTTTTTT.

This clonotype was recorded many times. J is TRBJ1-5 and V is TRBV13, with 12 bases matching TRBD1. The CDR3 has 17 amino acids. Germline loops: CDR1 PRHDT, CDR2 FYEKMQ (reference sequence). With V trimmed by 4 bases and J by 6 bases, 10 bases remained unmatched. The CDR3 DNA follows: TGTGCCAGCAGCTCTCGGGACAGGGGGCGTTTCGGTCAGCCCCAGCATTTT. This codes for CASSSRDRGRFGQPQHF.

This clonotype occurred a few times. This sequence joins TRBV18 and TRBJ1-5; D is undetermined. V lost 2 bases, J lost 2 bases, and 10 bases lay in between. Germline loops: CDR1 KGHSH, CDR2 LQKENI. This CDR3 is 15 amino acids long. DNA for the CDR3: TGTGCCAGCTCACCAGGTCACGGGGGCAATCAGCCCCAGCATTTT. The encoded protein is CASSPGHGGNQPQHF. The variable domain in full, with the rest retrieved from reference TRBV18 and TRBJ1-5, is NAGVMQNPRHLVRRRGQEARLRCSPMKGHSHVYWYRQLPEEGLKFMVYLQKENIIDESGMPKERFSAEFPKEGPSILRIQQVVRGDSAAYFCASSPGHGGNQPQHFGDGTRLSIL.

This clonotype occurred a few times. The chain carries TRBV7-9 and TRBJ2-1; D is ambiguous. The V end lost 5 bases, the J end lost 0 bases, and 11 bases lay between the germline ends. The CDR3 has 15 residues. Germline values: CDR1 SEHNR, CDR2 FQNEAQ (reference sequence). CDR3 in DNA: TGTGCCAGCAGCCAACCCTATAGCTCCTACAATGAGCAGTTCTTC. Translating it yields CASSQPYSSYNEQFF.

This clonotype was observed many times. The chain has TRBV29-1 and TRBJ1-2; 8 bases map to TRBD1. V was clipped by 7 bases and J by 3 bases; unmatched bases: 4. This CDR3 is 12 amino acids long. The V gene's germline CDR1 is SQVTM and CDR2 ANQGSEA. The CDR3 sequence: CSALQGDYGYTF. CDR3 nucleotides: TGCAGCGCCCTACAGGGGGACTATGGCTACACCTTC.

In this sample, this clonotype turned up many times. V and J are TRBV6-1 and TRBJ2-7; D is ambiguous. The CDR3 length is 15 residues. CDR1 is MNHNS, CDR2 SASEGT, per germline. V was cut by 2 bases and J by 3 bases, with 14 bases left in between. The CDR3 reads CASSEKDPRFYEQYF. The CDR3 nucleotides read TGTGCCAGCAGTGAAAAGGACCCTCGGTTCTACGAGCAGTACTTC.

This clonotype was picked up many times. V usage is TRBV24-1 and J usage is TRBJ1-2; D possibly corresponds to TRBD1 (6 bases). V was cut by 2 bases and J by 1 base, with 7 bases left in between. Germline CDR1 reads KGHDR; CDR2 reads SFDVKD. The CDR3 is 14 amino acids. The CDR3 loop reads CATSDYRVNYGYTF. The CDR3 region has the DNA TGTGCCACCAGTGATTACAGGGTTAACTATGGCTACACCTTC.